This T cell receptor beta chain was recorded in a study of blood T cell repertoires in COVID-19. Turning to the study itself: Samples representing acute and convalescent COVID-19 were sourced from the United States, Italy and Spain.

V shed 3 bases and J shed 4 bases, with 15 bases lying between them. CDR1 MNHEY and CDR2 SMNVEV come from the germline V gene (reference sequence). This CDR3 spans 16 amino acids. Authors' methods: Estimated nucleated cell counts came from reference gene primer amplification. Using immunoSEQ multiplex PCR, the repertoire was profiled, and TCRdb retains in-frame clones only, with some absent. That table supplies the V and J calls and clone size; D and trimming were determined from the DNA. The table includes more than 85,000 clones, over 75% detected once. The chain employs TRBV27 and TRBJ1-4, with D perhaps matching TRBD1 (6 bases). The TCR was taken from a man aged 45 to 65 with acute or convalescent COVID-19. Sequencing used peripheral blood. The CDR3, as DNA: TGTGCCAGCAGTTTTCAGGGGACCCGCAATAATGAAAAACTGTTTTTT. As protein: CASSFQGTRNNEKLFF.